This entry describes one T cell receptor beta chain. Germline V gene sequence: CDR1 SSHAT, CDR2 FNYEAQ (reference sequence). J was trimmed by 3 bases and V by 4 bases; bases with no gene match: 11. The CDR3 is made up of 17 amino acids. This sample was taken from a study of blood T cell repertoires in COVID-19. Study-wide context: Samples taken during acute and convalescent COVID-19 were collected in the United States, Italy and Spain. Nucleic acid was either cDNA or gDNA, and it came from T cells, B-cell-depleted T cells, or PBMCs.

Study processing details: Cell counts per sample came from amplifying reference gene primers. Method: immunoSEQ multiplex PCR; TCRdb's copy keeps in-frame clones and lacks some. The DNA gave D and trimming, while V, J and clone size come from that table. The sample records 60,000 to 65,000 clones, approximately 91% being singletons. This chain connects TRBV7-7 to TRBJ2-5; 10 bases fit TRBD1. The receptor was derived from a man aged 50-60 years with active COVID-19. Sequences were obtained from peripheral blood. CDR3 coding DNA: TGTGCCAGCAGCTCCTCAATCGGACAGGGGGTTAAAGAGACCCAGTACTTC. It encodes CASSSSIGQGVKETQYF.